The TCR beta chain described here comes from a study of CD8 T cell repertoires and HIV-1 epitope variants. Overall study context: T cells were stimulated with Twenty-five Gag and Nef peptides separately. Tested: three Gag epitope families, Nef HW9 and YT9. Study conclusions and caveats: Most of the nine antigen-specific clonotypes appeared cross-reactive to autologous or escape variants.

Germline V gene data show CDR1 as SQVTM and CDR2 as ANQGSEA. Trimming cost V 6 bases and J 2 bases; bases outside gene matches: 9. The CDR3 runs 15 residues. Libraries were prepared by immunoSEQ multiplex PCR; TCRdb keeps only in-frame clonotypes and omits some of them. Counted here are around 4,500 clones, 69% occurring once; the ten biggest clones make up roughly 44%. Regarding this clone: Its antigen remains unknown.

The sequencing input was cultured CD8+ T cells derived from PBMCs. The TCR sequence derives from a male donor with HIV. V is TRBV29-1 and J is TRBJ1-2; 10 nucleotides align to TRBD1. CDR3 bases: TGCAGCGTGCCGACAGGGGGCTCGGAAAACTATGGCTACACCTTC. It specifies CSVPTGGSENYGYTF.